This T cell receptor beta chain was recorded in a study of blood T cell repertoires in COVID-19. About the study: Acute and convalescent COVID-19 samples came from the United States, Italy and Spain. The analysed material was cDNA or gDNA that came from T cells, B-cell-depleted T cells, or PBMCs.

Method: immunoSEQ multiplex PCR; TCRdb's copy keeps in-frame clones and lacks some. The sample includes about 98,000 clones, about 80% of them seen just once. This clone has just one count. The CDR3 loop spans 16 amino acids. Losses at the gene ends were 7 bases for V and 4 bases for J; bases not matched to a gene: 10. CDR1 is SNHLY, CDR2 FYNNEI, per germline. This receptor was identified in a man aged 70-80 years with active or convalescent COVID-19. The sequencing input was peripheral blood. V usage is TRBV2 and J usage is TRBJ2-7; TRBD2 aligns across 13 bases. CDR3 residues: CASTLLTSGGKYEQYF. In DNA form, the CDR3 reads TGTGCCAGCACATTGTTGACTAGCGGGGGGAAGTACGAGCAGTACTTC.